This T cell receptor (beta chain) was sequenced during a study of T cells after posttransplantation cyclophosphamide. Note on this clone: Its antigen is as yet unknown.

Trimming pared 0 bases from V and 12 bases from J, leaving 12 bases between. From germline, CDR1 is SGHTA and CDR2 FQGNSA. This CDR3 spans 13 amino acids. TCRdb's table, derived via immunoSEQ multiplex PCR, lists solely in-frame clones and lacks some. The table shows about 28,000 clones, with 86% occurring only once. Study-level findings and limits: Blood and skin or GI T cell repertoires showed limited TRB overlap. Recipient CMV seropositivity and CMV reactivation strongly tracked TRB clonality. Later post-transplant blood repertoires were often dominated by donor CD8+ memory clones.

The chain joins TRBV7-2 to TRBJ2-1; D unresolved. This clonotype was obtained from a man over 45. The material sequenced was PBMCs. CDR3 loop: CASSLARRQVQFF. The CDR3 nucleotides are TGTGCCAGCAGCTTAGCAAGACGGCAGGTGCAGTTCTTC.